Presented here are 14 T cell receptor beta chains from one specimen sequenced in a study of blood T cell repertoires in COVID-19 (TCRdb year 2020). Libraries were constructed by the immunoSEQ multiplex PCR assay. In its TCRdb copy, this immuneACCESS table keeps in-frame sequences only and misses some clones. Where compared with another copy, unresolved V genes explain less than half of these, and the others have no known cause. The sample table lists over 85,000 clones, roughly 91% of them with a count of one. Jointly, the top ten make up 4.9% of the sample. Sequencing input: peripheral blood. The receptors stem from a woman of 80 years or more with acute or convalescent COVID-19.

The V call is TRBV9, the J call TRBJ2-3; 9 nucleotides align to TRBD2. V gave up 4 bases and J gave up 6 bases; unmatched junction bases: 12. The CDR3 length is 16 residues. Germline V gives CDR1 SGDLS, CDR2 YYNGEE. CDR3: CASSPRERLAGDTQYF. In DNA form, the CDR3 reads TGTGCCAGCAGCCCGCGTGAGAGGCTAGCGGGGGATACGCAGTATTTT. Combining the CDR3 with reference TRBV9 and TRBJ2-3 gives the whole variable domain DSGVTQTPKHLITATGQRVTLRCSPRSGDLSVYWYQQSLDQGLQFLIQYYNGEERAKGNILERFSAQQFPDLHSELNLSSLELGDSALYFCASSPRERLAGDTQYFGPGTRLTVL.

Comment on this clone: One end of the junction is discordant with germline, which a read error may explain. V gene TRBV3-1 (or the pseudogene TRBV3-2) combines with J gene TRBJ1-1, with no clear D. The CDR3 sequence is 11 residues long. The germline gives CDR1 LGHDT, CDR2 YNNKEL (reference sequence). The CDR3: CASSSDGRLTF. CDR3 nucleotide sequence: TGTGCCAGCAGCTCCGACGGTCGACTAACCTTT.

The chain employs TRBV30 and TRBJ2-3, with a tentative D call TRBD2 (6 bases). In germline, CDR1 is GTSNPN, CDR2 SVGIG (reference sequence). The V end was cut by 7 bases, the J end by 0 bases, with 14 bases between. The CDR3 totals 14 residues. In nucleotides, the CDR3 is TGTGCCTCGAGCACGGGAGTAAGCACAGATACGCAGTATTTT. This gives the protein CASSTGVSTDTQYF.

CDR3 residues: CASSLFFNEKLFF. In nucleotides, the CDR3 is TGTGCCAGCAGCCTATTCTTTAATGAAAAACTGTTTTTT. The chain uses TRBV3-1 (or the pseudogene TRBV3-2) and TRBJ1-4, with unresolved D. This CDR3 is 13 amino acids long. V was clipped by 4 bases and J by 4 bases, with 7 bases between them. CDR1 and CDR2 (germline): LGHDT, YNNKEL (reference sequence).

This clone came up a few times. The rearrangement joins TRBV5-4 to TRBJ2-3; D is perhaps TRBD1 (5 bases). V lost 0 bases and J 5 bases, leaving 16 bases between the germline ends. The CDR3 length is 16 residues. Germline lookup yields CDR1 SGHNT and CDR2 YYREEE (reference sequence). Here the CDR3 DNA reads TGTGCCAGCAGCTTGGATCAGGGTAGGATGCTAGATACGCAGTATTTT. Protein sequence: CASSLDQGRMLDTQYF.

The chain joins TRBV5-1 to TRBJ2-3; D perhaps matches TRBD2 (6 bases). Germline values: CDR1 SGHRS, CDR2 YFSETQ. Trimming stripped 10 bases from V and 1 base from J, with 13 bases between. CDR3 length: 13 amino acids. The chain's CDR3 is CASAPGGTDTQYF. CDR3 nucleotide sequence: TGCGCCTCCGCCCCGGGGGGCACAGATACGCAGTATTTT.

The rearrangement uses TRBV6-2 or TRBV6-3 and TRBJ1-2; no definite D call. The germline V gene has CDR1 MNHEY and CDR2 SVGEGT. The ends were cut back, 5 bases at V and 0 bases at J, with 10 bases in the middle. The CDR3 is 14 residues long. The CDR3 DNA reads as TGTGCCAGCAGTCCACTTGAAACTAACTATGGCTACACCTTC. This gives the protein CASSPLETNYGYTF.

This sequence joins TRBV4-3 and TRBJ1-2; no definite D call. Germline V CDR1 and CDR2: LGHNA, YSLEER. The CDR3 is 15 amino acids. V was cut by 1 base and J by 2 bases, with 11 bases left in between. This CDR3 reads CASSQVPGINYGYTF. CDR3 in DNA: TGCGCCAGCAGCCAAGTACCGGGGATAAACTATGGCTACACCTTC.

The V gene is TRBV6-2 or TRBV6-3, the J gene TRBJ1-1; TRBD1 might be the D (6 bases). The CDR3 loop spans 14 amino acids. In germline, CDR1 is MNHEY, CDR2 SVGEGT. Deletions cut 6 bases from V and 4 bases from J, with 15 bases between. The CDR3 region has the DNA TGTGCCAGCAGCTCCGCGGGGGCGGCCACTGAAGCTTTCTTT. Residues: CASSSAGAATEAFF.

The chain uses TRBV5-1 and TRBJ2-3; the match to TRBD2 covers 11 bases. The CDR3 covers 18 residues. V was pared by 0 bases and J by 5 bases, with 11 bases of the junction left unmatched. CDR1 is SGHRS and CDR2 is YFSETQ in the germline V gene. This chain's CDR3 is CASSLDSRSGGGRDTQYF. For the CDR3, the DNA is TGCGCCAGCAGCTTGGACTCGCGTAGCGGGGGGGGCCGAGATACGCAGTATTTT.

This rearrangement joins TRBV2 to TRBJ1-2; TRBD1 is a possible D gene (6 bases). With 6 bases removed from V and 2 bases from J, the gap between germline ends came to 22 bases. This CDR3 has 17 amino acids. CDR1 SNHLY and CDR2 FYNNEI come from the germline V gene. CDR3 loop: CASSDDRSGLLNYGYTF. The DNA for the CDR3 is TGTGCCAGCAGCGATGACAGGTCAGGCCTATTAAACTATGGCTACACCTTC.

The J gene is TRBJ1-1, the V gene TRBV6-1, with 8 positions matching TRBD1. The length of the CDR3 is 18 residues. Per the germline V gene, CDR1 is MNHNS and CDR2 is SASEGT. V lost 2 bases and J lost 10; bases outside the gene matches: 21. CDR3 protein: CASSELVRGQANSRGAFF. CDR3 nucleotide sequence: TGTGCCAGCAGTGAACTAGTTAGGGGACAGGCTAATTCCCGAGGAGCTTTCTTT.

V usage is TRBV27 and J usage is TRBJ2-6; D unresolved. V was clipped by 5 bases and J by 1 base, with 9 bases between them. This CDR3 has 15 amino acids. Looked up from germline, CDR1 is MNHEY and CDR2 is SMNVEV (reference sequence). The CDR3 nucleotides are TGTGCCAGCAGTCCTCAGTGGTCTGGGGCCAACGTCCTGACTTTC. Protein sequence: CASSPQWSGANVLTF.

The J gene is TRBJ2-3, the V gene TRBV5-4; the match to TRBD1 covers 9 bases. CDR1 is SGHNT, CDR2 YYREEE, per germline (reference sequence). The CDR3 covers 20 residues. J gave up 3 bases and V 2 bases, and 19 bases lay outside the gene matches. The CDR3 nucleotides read TGTGCCAGCAGCTTAAACCCCTTTAGGGACAGGGTTACTAGAACAGATACGCAGTATTTT. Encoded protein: CASSLNPFRDRVTRTDTQYF. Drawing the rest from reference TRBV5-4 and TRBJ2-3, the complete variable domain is ETGVTQSPTHLIKTRGQQVTLRCSSQSGHNTVSWYQQALGQGPQFIFQYYREEENGRGNFPPRFSGLQFPNYSSELNVNALELDDSALYLCASSLNPFRDRVTRTDTQYFGPGTRLTVL.